This TCR beta chain derives from a study of graft-versus-host responses after intestinal transplantation. Study observations and caveats: GvH clones appeared in recipient marrow, some first in ileum or blood.

With V trimmed by 5 bases and J by 5 bases, 4 bases remained unmatched. The CDR3 is made up of 13 amino acids. Germline CDR1 is SEHNR and CDR2 is FQNEAQ (reference sequence). The protocol was immunoSEQ multiplex PCR, while the TCRdb copy is restricted to in-frame clones and leaves out a portion. The data show more than 95,000 clones, about nine tenths seen once. As concerns this clone: Its target is not known.

The sequence came from a human donor who received an intestinal transplant. Sequenced here: unstimulated CD4+ T cells sorted from spleen or lymph node cells, sampled before intestinal transplant. The chain employs TRBV7-9 and TRBJ1-2; 8 bases line up with TRBD1. In DNA, the CDR3 is TGTGCCAGCAGCCCACAGGGGGATTATGGCTACACCTTC. Its protein is CASSPQGDYGYTF.